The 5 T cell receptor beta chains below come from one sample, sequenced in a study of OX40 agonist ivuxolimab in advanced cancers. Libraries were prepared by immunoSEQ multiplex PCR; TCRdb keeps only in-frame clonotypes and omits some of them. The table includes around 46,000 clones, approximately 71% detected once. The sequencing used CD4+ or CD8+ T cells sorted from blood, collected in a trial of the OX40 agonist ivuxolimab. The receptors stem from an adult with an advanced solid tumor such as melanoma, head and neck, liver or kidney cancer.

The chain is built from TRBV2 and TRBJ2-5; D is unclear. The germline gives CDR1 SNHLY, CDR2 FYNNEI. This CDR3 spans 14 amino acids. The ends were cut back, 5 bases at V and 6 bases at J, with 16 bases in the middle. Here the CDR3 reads CASSPTAIRQTQYF. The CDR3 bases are TGTGCCAGCAGTCCTACGGCCATCCGGCAGACCCAGTACTTC.

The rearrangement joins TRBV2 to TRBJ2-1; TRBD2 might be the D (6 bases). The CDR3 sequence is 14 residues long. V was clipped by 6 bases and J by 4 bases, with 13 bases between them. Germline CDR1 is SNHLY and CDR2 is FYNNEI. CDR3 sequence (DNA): TGTGCCAGCAGGGGGCCGGGACTTTACAATGAGCAGTTCTTC. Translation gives CASRGPGLYNEQFF.

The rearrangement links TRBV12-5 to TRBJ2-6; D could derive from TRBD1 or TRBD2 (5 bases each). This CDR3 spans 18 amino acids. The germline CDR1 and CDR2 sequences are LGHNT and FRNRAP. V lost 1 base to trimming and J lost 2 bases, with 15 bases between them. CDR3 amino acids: CASGLGPVGTTGANVLTF. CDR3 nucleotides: TGTGCTAGTGGTTTGGGACCGGTCGGGACCACTGGGGCCAACGTCCTGACTTTC.

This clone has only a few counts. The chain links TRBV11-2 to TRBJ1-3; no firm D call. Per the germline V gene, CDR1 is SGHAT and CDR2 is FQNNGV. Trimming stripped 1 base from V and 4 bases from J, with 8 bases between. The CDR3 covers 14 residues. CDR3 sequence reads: CASSLVGRGNTIYF. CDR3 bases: TGTGCCAGCAGCTTAGTCGGCAGGGGAAACACCATATATTTT.

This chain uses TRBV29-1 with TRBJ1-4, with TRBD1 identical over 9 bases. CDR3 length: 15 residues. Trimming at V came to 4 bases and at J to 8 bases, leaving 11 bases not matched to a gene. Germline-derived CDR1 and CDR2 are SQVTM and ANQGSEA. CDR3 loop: CSVGSGTGLGEKLFF. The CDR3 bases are TGCAGCGTTGGGTCCGGGACAGGGCTGGGGGAAAAACTGTTTTTT.